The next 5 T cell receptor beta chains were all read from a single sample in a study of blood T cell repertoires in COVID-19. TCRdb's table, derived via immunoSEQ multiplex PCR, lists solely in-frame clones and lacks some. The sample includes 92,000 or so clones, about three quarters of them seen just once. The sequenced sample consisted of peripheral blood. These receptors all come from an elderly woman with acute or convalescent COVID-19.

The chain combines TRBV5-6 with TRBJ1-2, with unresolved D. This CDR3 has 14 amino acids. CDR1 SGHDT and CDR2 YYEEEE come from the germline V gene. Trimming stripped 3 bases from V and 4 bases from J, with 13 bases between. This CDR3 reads CASSYQVGSYGYTF. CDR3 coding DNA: TGTGCCAGCAGCTACCAGGTGGGGAGCTATGGCTACACCTTC.

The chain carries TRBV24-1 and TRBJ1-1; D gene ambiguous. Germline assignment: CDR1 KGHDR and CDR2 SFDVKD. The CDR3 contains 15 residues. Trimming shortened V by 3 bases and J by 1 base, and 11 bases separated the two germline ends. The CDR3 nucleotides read TGTGCCACCAGTGATGGGAGGGCAGGGAACACTGAAGCTTTCTTT. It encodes CATSDGRAGNTEAFF.

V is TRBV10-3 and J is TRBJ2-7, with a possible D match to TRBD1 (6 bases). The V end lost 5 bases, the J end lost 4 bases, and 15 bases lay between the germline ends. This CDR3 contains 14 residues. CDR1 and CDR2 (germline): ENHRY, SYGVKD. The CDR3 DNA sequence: TGTGCCATCAGTAGACAGGTAGCCCAGTACGAGCAGTACTTC. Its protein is CAISRQVAQYEQYF.

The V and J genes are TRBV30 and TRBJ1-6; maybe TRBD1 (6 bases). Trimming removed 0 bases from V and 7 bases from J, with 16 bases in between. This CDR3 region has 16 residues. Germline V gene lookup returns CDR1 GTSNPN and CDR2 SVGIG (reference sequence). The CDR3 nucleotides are TGTGCCTGGAGTGTAACGGTGGGGGCCGTCAATTCACCCCTCCACTTT. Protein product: CAWSVTVGAVNSPLHF.

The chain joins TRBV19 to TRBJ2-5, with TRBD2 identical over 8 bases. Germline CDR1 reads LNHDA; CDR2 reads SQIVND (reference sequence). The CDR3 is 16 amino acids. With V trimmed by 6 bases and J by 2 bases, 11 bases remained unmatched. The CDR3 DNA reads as TGTGCCAGTAGGCGCTCCGACGGGGGGGCTCAAGAGACCCAGTACTTC. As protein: CASRRSDGGAQETQYF.